This T cell receptor beta chain was sequenced in a study of response to subunit inactivated influenza vaccine. Study results and caveats: There was a suggestion from the authors that each seasonal influenza vaccination recruits few new T cells.

Germline values: CDR1 LGHNA, CDR2 YNFKEQ. There are 15 residues in the CDR3. The V gene end was trimmed by 4 bases and the J gene end by 5 bases; junction bases not matched to a gene: 5. Comment on this clonotype: Its matching antigen is unknown.

MiXCR was run by TCRdb on the RT-PCR reads, yielding one entry per CDR3 protein. The data hold a few hundred thousand distinct CDR3 sequences, with 20% to 25% observed a single time. The chain joins TRBV4-2 to TRBJ1-4; 9 positions agree with TRBD1. The source material was PBMCs from blood, sampled less than 22 months after vaccination. This receptor was taken from a man aged 50 to 69 who received an inactivated influenza vaccine. CDR3 DNA: TGTGCCAGCAGCCCAACAGGGGGCCAAAATGAAAAACTGTTTTTT. Amino acids: CASSPTGGQNEKLFF.